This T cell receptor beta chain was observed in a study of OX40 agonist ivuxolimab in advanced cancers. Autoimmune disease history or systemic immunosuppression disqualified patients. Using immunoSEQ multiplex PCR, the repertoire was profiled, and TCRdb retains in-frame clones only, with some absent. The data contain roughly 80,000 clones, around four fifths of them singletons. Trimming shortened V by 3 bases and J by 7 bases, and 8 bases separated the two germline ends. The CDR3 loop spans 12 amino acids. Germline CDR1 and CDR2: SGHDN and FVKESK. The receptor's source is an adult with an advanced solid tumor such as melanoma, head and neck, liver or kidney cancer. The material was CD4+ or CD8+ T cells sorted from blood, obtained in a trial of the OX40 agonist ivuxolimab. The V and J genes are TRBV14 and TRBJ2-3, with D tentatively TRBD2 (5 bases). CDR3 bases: TGTGCCAGCAGCCATCCCGGGAATACGCAGTATTTT. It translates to CASSHPGNTQYF.